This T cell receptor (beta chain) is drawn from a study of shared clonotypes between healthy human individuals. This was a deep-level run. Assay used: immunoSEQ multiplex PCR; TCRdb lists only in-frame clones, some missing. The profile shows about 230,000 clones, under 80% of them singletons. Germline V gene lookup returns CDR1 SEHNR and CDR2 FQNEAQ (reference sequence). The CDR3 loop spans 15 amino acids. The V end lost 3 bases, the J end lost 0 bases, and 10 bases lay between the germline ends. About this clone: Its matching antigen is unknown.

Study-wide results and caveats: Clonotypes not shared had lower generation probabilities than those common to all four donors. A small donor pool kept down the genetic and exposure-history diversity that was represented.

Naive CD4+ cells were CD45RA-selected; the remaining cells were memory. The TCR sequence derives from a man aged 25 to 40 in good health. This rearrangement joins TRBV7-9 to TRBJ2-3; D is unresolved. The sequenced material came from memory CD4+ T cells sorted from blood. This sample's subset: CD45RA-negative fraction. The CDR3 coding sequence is TGTGCCAGCAGCTTCTTCGGCGGCAGCACAGATACGCAGTATTTT. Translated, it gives CASSFFGGSTDTQYF.